The clone carrying this T cell receptor (beta chain) was recorded a few times. Trimming took 8 bases from V and 4 from J; bases not matched to a gene: 9. Looked up from germline, CDR1 is SEHNR and CDR2 is FQNEAQ (reference sequence). This CDR3 spans 15 amino acids. The entry originates in a study of T-cell reconstitution after alpha-beta-depleted transplantation in children. Unique molecular identifiers were incorporated when the TCRbeta library was constructed. TCRdb re-derived calls from the PCR reads in MiXCR, one entry per CDR3 protein. The sample holds some 530,000 distinct CDR3 sequences, approximately 12% seen once.

Sample: PBMCs from the stem cell graft donor, taken from the stem cell graft. The chain couples TRBV7-9 to TRBJ2-3; 10 bases match TRBD1. The TCR originated in a human donor who donated a stem cell graft to a child with combined immunodeficiency. The CDR3 DNA reads as TGTGCCAGCTCGACAGGGGGCAGAAGGTCAGATACGCAGTATTTT. This translates into CASSTGGRRSDTQYF.